This T cell receptor (beta chain) was retrieved from a study of immune characterization of retroperitoneal liposarcoma. In TCRdb, the PCR reads were re-called with MiXCR into one record per CDR3 protein. The table has about 12,000 distinct CDR3 sequences, 47% seen once. The germline V and J ends were trimmed by 3 bases and 3 bases, with 9 bases remaining between them. Looked up from germline, CDR1 is SGHNT and CDR2 is YENEEA. CDR3 length: 14 residues. The gene calls are TRBV11-3 and TRBJ2-1; tentatively, D is TRBD1 (6 bases). The receptor was derived from a female donor with retroperitoneal liposarcoma. Sequenced material: tumor tissue. CDR3 sequence reads: CASSLFRGYNEQFF. CDR3 coding DNA: TGTGCCAGCAGCTTGTTCAGGGGCTACAATGAGCAGTTCTTC.